What follows are 15 T cell receptor beta chains derived from one specimen sequenced in a study of T cell responses to AZD1222 COVID-19 vaccine. Only in-frame clones appear in the TCRdb table, and some are missing; sequencing was by immunoSEQ multiplex PCR. The sample carries tens of thousands of clones, around four fifths recorded once. Here the sequenced sample was peripheral blood, taken on day 0 of MenACWY control vaccination. The source of these receptors is an adult in good health.

This clone was detected a few times. The chain couples TRBV19 to TRBJ1-5; D call uncertain. Trimming left V 1 base short and J 11 bases short, with 12 bases between. This CDR3 spans 13 amino acids. Germline V gene sequence: CDR1 LNHDA, CDR2 SQIVND (reference sequence). The CDR3 spells CASSIGVNRAQHF. CDR3 nucleotides: TGTGCCAGTAGTATAGGGGTGAATCGGGCCCAGCATTTT.

In its sample, this clone was seen once. The chain employs TRBV9 and TRBJ1-1; possible D gene TRBD1, 5 bases. Germline assignment: CDR1 SGDLS and CDR2 YYNGEE. The CDR3 extends over 15 amino acids. V lost 0 bases and J lost 11, with 20 bases in between. The DNA of the CDR3 is TGTGCCAGCAGCGTAGAGGGACTCTCCTCGGGGGTGGCTTTCTTT. Protein: CASSVEGLSSGVAFF.

The genes are TRBV6-5 and TRBJ2-2; D call uncertain. This CDR3 is built from 12 residues. The germline V and J ends were trimmed by 2 bases and 5 bases, with 3 bases remaining between them. The germline V gene encodes CDR1 MNHEY and CDR2 SVGAGI. CDR3 DNA: TGTGCCAGCAGTTACAGGACCGGGGAGCTGTTTTTT. It translates to CASSYRTGELFF.

The rearrangement joins TRBV7-8 to TRBJ1-4, with 7 bases fitting TRBD1. Germline V gene data show CDR1 as SGHVS and CDR2 as FQNEAQ. The CDR3 is 14 residues long. Trimming cost V 5 bases and J 11 bases; bases outside gene matches: 11. The CDR3 loop is CASSDQGGVMKLFF. CDR3 nucleotide sequence: TGTGCCAGCAGCGACCAGGGGGGAGTGATGAAACTGTTTTTT.

The genes are TRBV9 and TRBJ1-1, with TRBD1 matching 7 bases. CDR3 length equals 15 residues. The V gene's germline CDR1 is SGDLS and CDR2 YYNGEE. The junction had 6 bases not matched to a gene; V was cut back by 3 bases and J by 1 base. CDR3 protein: CASSADRRQNTEAFF. DNA for the CDR3: TGTGCCAGCAGCGCGGACAGGCGACAGAACACTGAAGCTTTCTTT.

This chain uses TRBV28 with TRBJ2-7, with D uncertain. Germline V lookup: CDR1 MDHEN, CDR2 SYDVKM. The V and J ends lost 4 bases and 2 bases respectively, with 6 bases between them. This CDR3 is 12 amino acids long. Here the CDR3 DNA reads TGTGCCAGCAGTTACCTGACCTACGAGCAGTACTTC. Encoded protein: CASSYLTYEQYF.

This clone turned up a few times. The V call is TRBV2, the J call TRBJ2-7; unclear D gene. V lost 7 bases, J lost 0 bases, and 10 bases lay in between. This CDR3 is built from 13 residues. Germline V gives CDR1 SNHLY, CDR2 FYNNEI. The CDR3 DNA follows: TGTGCCAGCACTTCCTCTTCCTCCTACGAGCAGTACTTC. Protein: CASTSSSSYEQYF.

The chain is built from TRBV10-3 and TRBJ2-5; 14 bases agree with TRBD2. Per the germline V gene, CDR1 is ENHRY and CDR2 is SYGVKD. The CDR3 covers 14 residues. V shed 5 bases, J shed 5 bases, and the junction held 1 base outside the gene matches. CDR3 DNA sequence: TGTGCCATCAGTAGGACTAGCGGGGGGGAGACCCAGTACTTC. Amino acid sequence: CAISRTSGGETQYF.

The J gene is TRBJ1-6, the V gene TRBV7-2; D is unclear. Germline V gene lookup returns CDR1 SGHTA and CDR2 FQGNSA. This CDR3 is 14 amino acids long. V was trimmed by 1 base and J by 1 base, leaving 2 bases between them. CDR3 sequence reads: CASSLGSYNSPLHF. The CDR3 DNA reads as TGTGCCAGCAGCTTAGGATCCTATAATTCACCCCTCCACTTT.

The rearrangement joins TRBV2 to TRBJ1-5; 12 positions agree with TRBD1. V lost 6 bases and J lost 5; bases outside the gene matches: 2. From germline, CDR1 is SNHLY and CDR2 FYNNEI. CDR3 length: 14 residues. The CDR3 region is CASRGQGAYQPQHF. Written as DNA, the CDR3 is TGTGCCAGCAGGGGACAGGGGGCGTATCAGCCCCAGCATTTT. The full variable domain, rest sourced from reference TRBV2 and TRBJ1-5, is EPEVTQTPSHQVTQMGQEVILRCVPISNHLYFYWYRQILGQKVEFLVSFYNNEISEKSEIFDDQFSVERPDGSNFTLKIRSTKLEDSAMYFCASRGQGAYQPQHFGDGTRLSIL.

V usage is TRBV7-8 and J usage is TRBJ1-1; unclear D gene. Germline V CDR1 and CDR2: SGHVS, FQNEAQ. Trimming left V 5 bases short and J 0 bases short, with 13 bases between. The CDR3 is made up of 15 amino acids. The CDR3 is CASSRHGTLNTEAFF. CDR3 nucleotides: TGTGCCAGCAGCCGACATGGAACCTTGAACACTGAAGCTTTCTTT.

This clone was detected a few times. An end of the junction differs from the germline gene, which may be a read error. The J gene is TRBJ2-1, the V gene TRBV7-8; maybe TRBD1 (5 bases). CDR3 length: 13 amino acids. In germline, CDR1 is SGHVS, CDR2 FQNEAQ. CDR3 sequence: CASNLVAGNEQFF. The DNA for the CDR3 is TGTGCCAGCAACTTAGTGGCAGGGAATGAGCAGTTCTTC.

The chain couples TRBV27 to TRBJ2-7; 7 positions match TRBD1. V shed 5 bases and J 2 bases; nucleotides not matched to a gene: 6. CDR1 MNHEY and CDR2 SMNVEV come from the germline V gene (reference sequence). The CDR3 has 14 residues. CDR3 protein: CASSPGTVPYEQYF. DNA of the CDR3: TGTGCCAGCAGTCCCGGGACAGTACCCTACGAGCAGTACTTC.

CDR3 DNA: TGTGCCAGCAGCTTAGGGGCCCTAGGGGGACAGGGCTACGAGCAGTACTTC. Its translation is CASSLGALGGQGYEQYF. This chain uses TRBV7-6 with TRBJ2-7; 9 nucleotides align to TRBD1. CDR3 size: 17 residues. Germline trimming cut 1 base from V and 3 bases from J; bases unmatched to any gene: 10. CDR1 and CDR2 from the germline V gene are SGHVS and FNYEAQ.

By sample fraction, this clone is medium-sized. CDR3 loop: CASSRQAPSGRVVPQETQYF. For the CDR3, the DNA is TGCGCCAGCAGCCGCCAGGCCCCTAGCGGGAGGGTCGTACCACAAGAGACCCAGTACTTC. The chain links TRBV4-1 to TRBJ2-5; 12 nucleotides match TRBD2. The CDR3 runs 20 residues. V shed 4 bases and J 2 bases; nucleotides not matched to a gene: 17. Germline V gene data show CDR1 as MGHRA and CDR2 as YSYEKL.